This entry concerns a single T cell receptor beta chain. The target antigen is unknown. The sample is drawn from a study of cytomegalovirus exposure and HLA in healthy donors. Regarding the study as a whole: It was reported that the classifier diagnosed cytomegalovirus status with high specificity and sensitivity in both the original and validation cohorts. The authors listed approximately 150 TCR beta chains as cytomegalovirus-associated. Most TCR sequences were uncommon, yet certain public TCRs appeared in many donors.

The CDR3 is made up of 16 amino acids. CDR1 is KGHSH and CDR2 is LQKENI in the germline V gene. Trimming took off 3 bases at V and 1 base at J, with 14 bases between the two ends. Libraries were prepared by immunoSEQ multiplex PCR; TCRdb keeps only in-frame clonotypes and omits some of them. Of more than 130,000 clones in the sample, almost 90% were seen once. The donors were in the 120-subject validation cohort, distinct from the approximately 610-subject first cohort. The J gene is TRBJ2-3, the V gene TRBV18, with a possible D match to TRBD2 (6 bases). Specimen: PBMCs. The TCR originated in a woman in her late teens or twenties in good health and CMV-seropositive. DNA of the CDR3: TGTGCCAGCTCACCCAGATCTAGCGACGGCACAGATACGCAGTATTTT. It encodes CASSPRSSDGTDTQYF.